The clone carrying this T cell receptor beta chain showed up many times. Its specificity is not known. TCRdb re-analysed the 5' RACE reads in MiXCR, keeping a single row per CDR3 protein. Of under 150,000 distinct CDR3 sequences listed, roughly 8% are singletons. The data were obtained in a study of T cells after yellow fever vaccination. Points from the study as a whole: Primary-vaccination clones mostly resurfaced post-booster (nearly 97% CD4, around 88% CD8).

The clonotype was recovered from a man aged 30-40 years who received the YFV17D yellow fever vaccine. The sequencing used CD4+ T cells sorted from PBMCs, collected 5 days after the yellow fever booster vaccination.

The CDR3 DNA is TGTGCCAGCAGCCAGAGACAGGGATACACCGGGGAGCTGTTTTTT. Protein product: CASSQRQGYTGELFF. This rearrangement joins TRBV3-1 to TRBJ2-2, with 7 bases identical to TRBD1. CDR1 and CDR2 (germline): LGHDT, YNNKEL (reference sequence). J lost 3 bases, V lost 3 bases, and 4 bases had no gene match. The length of the CDR3 is 15 residues.